This paragraph covers one T cell receptor (beta chain) sequence. The CDR3 sequence is 15 residues long. V lost 1 base to trimming and J lost 1 base; unmatched junction nucleotides: 1. Germline V gene data show CDR1 as SEHNR and CDR2 as FQNEAQ (reference sequence). The source of the sample is a study of blood T cell repertoires in COVID-19. At the level of the study: Whether acute or convalescent, the COVID-19 samples came from the United States, Italy and Spain.

Produced via immunoSEQ multiplex PCR; TCRdb's table is partial and in-frame only. The sample has roughly 150,000 clones, about 87% seen once; the top ten hold about two fifths. The TCR was taken from a human donor in a cohort sampled during active COVID-19. Material: peripheral blood. The chain uses TRBV7-9 and TRBJ2-1, with 7 bases aligning to TRBD2. The CDR3 DNA is TGTGCCAGCAGCTTAGGGGAGGGGTCCTACAATGAGCAGTTCTTC. Its translation is CASSLGEGSYNEQFF. The full variable domain, its missing parts supplied by reference TRBV7-9 and TRBJ2-1, is DTGVSQNPRHKITKRGQNVTFRCDPISEHNRLYWYRQTLGQGPEFLTYFQNEAQLEKSRLLSDRFSAERPKGSFSTLEIQRTEQGDSAMYLCASSLGEGSYNEQFFGPGTRLTVL.